This TCR beta chain was identified in a study of early T cells in non-severe SARS-CoV-2 infection. About the study: Sequencing of unsorted whole blood was done on bulk RNA, leaving chains unpaired.

This clonotype was recorded at least ten times. The antigen remains undetermined. General study findings and limits: A preference for anti-spike CD8 responses marked VDJdb matching, which missed private and CD4 specificities.

Germline values: CDR1 SGHTA, CDR2 FQGNSA. The CDR3 extends over 15 amino acids. V was cut by 1 base and J by 2 bases, with 9 bases left in between. Unique molecular identifiers were affixed to single, distinct cDNA molecules. TCRdb reanalysed the 5' RACE reads using MiXCR and keeps one entry per CDR3 protein. The table records 50,000 or so distinct CDR3 sequences, about 4.6% of them present only once. The V gene is TRBV7-2, the J gene TRBJ1-5; D remains unclear. The TCR was taken from an adult who was a healthcare worker with PCR-confirmed SARS-CoV-2 infection or an uninfected control (not recorded which). The sequencing sample was made of whole blood. The CDR3 DNA sequence: TGTGCCAGCAGCTTAGTGTGGCAGGGCAATCAGCCCCAGCATTTT. Translation: CASSLVWQGNQPQHF. The full variable domain, rest sourced from reference TRBV7-2 and TRBJ1-5, is GAGVSQSPSNKVTEKGKDVELRCDPISGHTALYWYRQSLGQGLEFLIYFQGNSAPDKSGLPSDRFSAERTGGSVSTLTIQRTQQEDSAVYLCASSLVWQGNQPQHFGDGTRLSIL.